The 21 T cell receptor beta chains given below trace back to one sample, sequenced in a study of kidney transplant recipient with SARS-CoV-2 infection. TCRdb re-called the reads through MiXCR, storing one row per CDR3 protein. Among under 300,000 distinct CDR3 sequences listed, 29% were seen once. The sequences come from a blood sample, collected at baseline and around day 110 from a kidney transplant recipient. These TCRs come from a young adult male patient who had COVID-19 and was a kidney transplant recipient. Some T cells may be the graft donor's.

There are many counts of this clonotype. The chain is built from TRBV25-1 and TRBJ1-2; the D is unclear. Germline V lookup: CDR1 MGHDK, CDR2 SYGVNS. The CDR3 has 17 residues. The V end was cut by 5 bases, the J end by 4 bases, with 23 bases between. CDR3 DNA sequence: TGTGCCAGCAGTTCTTTCCGAGAACTGGGAAAGACCTATGGCTACACCTTC. Amino acids: CASSSFRELGKTYGYTF.

This clonotype was recorded at least ten times. The CDR3 reads CASSPGQRNYGYTF. Written as DNA, the CDR3 is TGTGCCAGCAGCCCCGGACAGCGGAACTATGGCTACACCTTC. The rearrangement links TRBV6-2 or TRBV6-3 to TRBJ1-2, with TRBD1 as a possible D gene (6 bases). The germline gives CDR1 MNHEY, CDR2 SVGEGT. This CDR3 is built from 14 residues. V was pared by 6 bases and J by 2 bases, with 13 bases between.

As for this clonotype: Lacking the conserved final phenylalanine or tryptophan, this CDR3 likely reflects a read error. CDR3 region: CASSSTGTATYEQYL. The CDR3 nucleotides are TGTGCCAGCAGCTCAACCGGGACAGCTACCTACGAGCAGTACCTC. The rearrangement uses TRBV7-8 and TRBJ2-7, with 7 bases fitting TRBD1. CDR3 length: 15 amino acids. Germline CDR1 reads SGHVS; CDR2 reads FQNEAQ. V lost 4 bases to trimming and J lost 2 bases; unmatched junction nucleotides: 8.

This clonotype was seen repeatedly, ten times or more. The genes are TRBV5-1 and TRBJ2-1; D remains ambiguous. Germline lookup yields CDR1 SGHRS and CDR2 YFSETQ. The V gene lost 1 base and the J gene lost 5 bases, with 4 bases spanning the gap. CDR3 length: 12 amino acids. The DNA for the CDR3 is TGCGCCAGCAGCTTGACAGACAATGAGCAGTTCTTC. Its translation is CASSLTDNEQFF.

In regard to this clonotype: A much larger clone sits a single nucleotide away, making a read error possible. The chain couples TRBV2 to TRBJ1-4; 8 bases are shared with TRBD1. Germline V CDR1 and CDR2: SNHLY, FYNNEI. CDR3 length equals 12 residues. In DNA, the CDR3 is TGTGCCAGCAGTGAGACCCGGGACAGGCGGGATTTT. Its protein product is CASSETRDRRDF.

The rearrangement joins TRBV11-2 to TRBJ2-1, with 7 bases matching TRBD2. Per germline, CDR1 SGHAT and CDR2 FQNNGV. The trim removed 5 bases at V and 2 bases at J, leaving 6 bases unmatched. The CDR3 is 15 residues long. The CDR3 DNA sequence: TGTGCCAGCAGCCCCTTAGCGGGCCCCTACAATGAGCAGTTCTTC. It specifies CASSPLAGPYNEQFF.

This clonotype was observed many times. The J gene is TRBJ1-2, the V gene TRBV21-1. TRBV21-1 constitutes a pseudogene. The CDR3 consists of 13 residues. CDR3 residues: CASSKVPNYGYTF. CDR3 sequence (DNA): TGTGCCAGCAGCAAAGTCCCTAACTATGGCTACACCTTC.

This clonotype was seen at least ten times. The chain carries TRBV3-1 and TRBJ2-5; D unclear. This CDR3 spans 15 amino acids. In germline, CDR1 is LGHDT, CDR2 YNNKEL (reference sequence). V dropped 3 bases and J dropped 4 bases, with 15 bases sitting between them. This CDR3 is CASSQTRAGRETQYF. The CDR3 DNA follows: TGTGCCAGCAGCCAGACCCGGGCAGGCCGAGAGACCCAGTACTTC.

This clonotype has only a few counts. The V call is TRBV30, the J call TRBJ2-5, with 10 bases identical to TRBD2. The J call may be in error: the DNA end matches TRBJ2-7 better. CDR3 length: 16 residues. Germline CDR1 GTSNPN, CDR2 SVGIG (reference sequence). The CDR3 loop is CAWSVSPSGSAYEQYF. The CDR3 nucleotides read TGTGCCTGGAGTGTTTCCCCTAGCGGGAGTGCTTACGAGCAGTACTTC.

A remark on this clonotype: One base away lies a much larger clone, so this may be a sequencing read error. This rearrangement joins TRBV16 to TRBJ1-2; D remains ambiguous. The CDR3 runs to 17 residues. The germline V and J ends were trimmed by 5 bases and 4 bases, with 23 bases remaining between them. Germline CDR1 reads KGHSY; CDR2 reads FQNENV. Written as DNA, the CDR3 is TGTGCCAGCAGCGACTCGCGGGTCGCTAGAAAGACCTATGGCTACACCTTC. It codes for CASSDSRVARKTYGYTF.

This clonotype was detected ten times or more. The chain couples TRBV6-4 to TRBJ1-2; D is undetermined. The CDR3 spans 17 residues. CDR1 MRHNA and CDR2 SNTAGT come from the germline V gene. V shed 5 bases and J shed 4 bases, with 23 bases lying between them. The DNA for the CDR3 is TGTGCCAGCAGTCAAGTACTCTCACACGGAAAGACCTATGGCTACACCTTC. It encodes CASSQVLSHGKTYGYTF.

Details on this clonotype: This could be a read error, since a much larger clone is one nucleotide away. The chain has TRBV5-5 and TRBJ1-2; D uncertain. This CDR3 has 16 amino acids. CDR1 SGHKS and CDR2 YYEKEE come from the germline V gene (reference sequence). The CDR3 nucleotides read TGTGCCAGCCAAACCTGTGTCTCGCGAAAGACCTATGGCCACACCTTC. Translating it yields CASQTCVSRKTYGHTF.

On this clonotype: The CDR3 carries no conserved terminal phenylalanine or tryptophan, so it likely arises from a read error. The chain carries TRBV7-9 and TRBJ1-1; no clear D. The germline CDR1 and CDR2 sequences are SEHNR and FQNEAQ (reference sequence). The CDR3 length is 14 residues. The CDR3 DNA reads TGTGCCAGCAGCCCAAACCGCGGGAACACTGGAGCTTTCTGT. This codes for CASSPNRGNTGAFC.

Comment on this clonotype: A much larger clone is a single base away; this may be a read error. This sequence joins TRBV19 and TRBJ1-5; the D gene is possibly TRBD1 (6 bases). V lost 6 bases and J lost 1, with 13 bases in between. This CDR3 has 15 residues. The germline V gene has CDR1 LNHDA and CDR2 SQIVND (reference sequence). The chain's CDR3 is CASSPGTRSNQPQHF. The CDR3 coding sequence is TGTGCCAGTAGCCCCGGGACAAGAAGCAATCAGCCCCAGCATTTT.

In this sample, this clonotype turned up once. A clone one base away is much larger, so this may be a read error. The chain employs TRBV7-9 and TRBJ2-1, with D unresolved. CDR3 size: 15 residues. Germline V gene lookup returns CDR1 SEHNR and CDR2 FQNEAQ (reference sequence). The CDR3 spells CASSLLSWGNNEQLF. Written as DNA, the CDR3 is TGTGCCAGCAGCTTACTCAGTTGGGGTAACAATGAGCAGCTCTTC.

Of note for this clonotype: A much larger clone lies a single base off, so this may be a read error. The chain couples TRBV7-6 to TRBJ2-7; 8 nucleotides align to TRBD1. The germline CDR1 and CDR2 sequences are SGHVS and FNYEAQ. This CDR3 spans 16 amino acids. The CDR3 here is CTSSRRTGILLYEQYF. The CDR3 DNA reads TGTACCAGCAGCCGCCGGACAGGGATCCTACTTTACGAGCAGTACTTC.

This clonotype came up many times. This sequence joins TRBV24-1 and TRBJ2-1; tentative D call: TRBD1 (6 bases). Germline assignment: CDR1 KGHDR and CDR2 SFDVKD. Trimming shortened V by 4 bases and J by 3 bases, and 12 bases separated the two germline ends. CDR3 length equals 15 residues. The CDR3 reads CATSEGYRDYNEQFF. CDR3 nucleotides: TGTGCCACCAGTGAAGGATACAGGGACTACAATGAGCAGTTCTTC.

This clonotype is medium-sized (0.01 to 0.1%). The rearrangement joins TRBV19 to TRBJ2-7; D gene unclear. CDR1 LNHDA and CDR2 SQIVND come from the germline V gene (reference sequence). There are 14 residues in the CDR3. The V gene lost 7 bases and the J gene lost 0 bases, with 13 bases spanning the gap. The CDR3 DNA sequence: TGTGCCAGTACAGTGACGGCGAGCTCCTACGAGCAGTACTTC. Translation gives CASTVTASSYEQYF.

For this clonotype: A read error may explain this, as a much larger clone is one base away. DNA for the CDR3: TGTGCCAGCAGCTTGGGCAGGGGCCTAATAAGCGAGCGGTACTTC. It yields the protein CASSLGRGLISERYF. V usage is TRBV11-2 and J usage is TRBJ2-5, with D perhaps matching TRBD1 (6 bases). The V and J ends lost 3 bases and 13 bases respectively, with 24 bases between them. Germline assignment: CDR1 SGHAT and CDR2 FQNNGV. CDR3 length: 15 residues.

This clonotype came up many times. The chain has TRBV5-3 and TRBJ1-2; D is ambiguous. TRBV5-3 is known as an ORF, though its function is uncertain. The CDR3 contains 16 residues. V lost 6 bases to trimming and J lost 4 bases, with 22 bases between them. The CDR3: CARNASVVRKTYGYTF. The CDR3 nucleotides are TGTGCCAGAAATGCATCAGTGGTGAGAAAGACCTATGGCTACACCTTC.

This clonotype occurred many times. The rearrangement links TRBV6-5 to TRBJ1-2; no reliable D call. The CDR3 has 17 residues. V was cut by 5 bases and J by 4 bases, with 23 bases left in between. The germline V gene encodes CDR1 MNHEY and CDR2 SVGAGI. CDR3 sequence reads: CASSGGGSMRKTYGYTF. DNA for the CDR3: TGTGCCAGCAGTGGTGGAGGCTCTATGCGAAAGACCTATGGCTACACCTTC.